The source of this T cell receptor (beta chain) is a study of cytomegalovirus exposure and HLA in healthy donors. Study summary: Caucasian-associated ancestry cluster membership applied to about four fifths of a few hundred genotyped donors.

V shed 0 bases and J shed 0 bases, with 11 bases lying between them. CDR3 length: 16 amino acids. From germline, CDR1 is LNHNV and CDR2 YYDKDF (reference sequence). The PCR contained 60 Vbeta and 13 Jbeta primers. This table comes from immunoSEQ multiplex PCR, and its TCRdb copy is limited to in-frame clones, with some not included. The table lists some 150,000 clones, around 82% of them singletons, with about 3.4% in the top ten. The source is a young man in good health and CMV-seropositive. Sequenced sample: PBMCs. The chain couples TRBV15 to TRBJ1-1; D uncertain. CDR3 sequence: CATSRDRLAMNTEAFF. In nucleotides, the CDR3 is TGTGCCACCAGCAGAGATCGTTTAGCGATGAACACTGAAGCTTTCTTT.